One TCR beta chain is described in this entry. The read halts 3 residues ahead of the CDR3 end, with the missing end drawn from the germline J gene. The protocol was immunoSEQ multiplex PCR, while the TCRdb copy is restricted to in-frame clones and leaves out a portion. Found here are 20,000 to 25,000 clones; the top ten clones hold about 8.8%. This specimen belongs to a study of T cells in women clearing cervical HPV infection. For the study at large: Controls' single incident HPV16 infection cleared within 12 months without precancer.

Trimming at V came to 6 bases and at J to 5 bases, leaving 16 bases not matched to a gene. The CDR3 runs to 18 residues. Germline CDR1 reads MNHNS; CDR2 reads SASEGT. The specimen sequenced was blood buffy coat. The V gene is TRBV6-1, the J gene TRBJ1-6; 7 positions agree with TRBD1. The sequence came from a woman between 18 and 70 years old with a cervical HPV16 infection that either progressed to CIN3+ or cleared (not recorded which). The CDR3 protein is CASSETPQETGNNSPLHF. CDR3 bases read: TGTGCCAGCAGCGAAACCCCCCAGGAGACAGGGAATAATTCACCC.